These 10 T cell receptor beta chains were sequenced from one sample in a study of CD8 T cells in ankylosing spondylitis. MiXCR, run by TCRdb on the 5' RACE reads, gives a single entry per CDR3 protein. The sample holds some 840,000 distinct CDR3 sequences; 12% are singletons and the top ten take around 0.51%. For these TCRs, the target antigens are not known. Study-level points and caveats: Blood of patients with ankylosing spondylitis appeared to be characterized by a TCR beta motif of about 8 highly homologous variants.

Sequencing input: blood, either unsorted or a sorted T cell fraction (not recorded which). Receptors originate from a male donor with ankylosing spondylitis.

This clonotype was seen only a few times. This chain links TRBV24-1 with TRBJ2-1; 10 positions match TRBD2. The germline CDR1 and CDR2 sequences are KGHDR and SFDVKD. The V and J ends lost 4 bases and 5 bases, in that order; junction bases with no gene match: 7. The CDR3 runs 16 residues. CDR3 protein: CATSDPTSGDNNEQFF. The CDR3 DNA reads as TGTGCCACCAGTGACCCCACTAGCGGGGATAACAATGAGCAGTTCTTC.

Worth noting for this clonotype: A read error may produce the germline difference seen at one junction end. V and J are TRBV20-1 and TRBJ1-1; D unresolved. CDR3 length: 12 amino acids. Per germline, CDR1 DFQATT and CDR2 SNEGSKA (reference sequence). CDR3 DNA: TGCAGTGCTAGAGCGGCAGGCCAACCGTCTTTTTTT. It translates to CSARAAGQPSFF.

This clonotype occurred once. This rearrangement joins TRBV4-3 to TRBJ1-2; D is undetermined. This CDR3 comprises 14 residues. Germline values: CDR1 LGHNA, CDR2 YSLEER. V was trimmed by 0 bases and J by 5 bases, leaving 10 bases between them. The DNA for the CDR3 is TGCGCCAGCAGCCAAGATCGGACGGATTATGGCTACACCTTC. Encoded protein: CASSQDRTDYGYTF.

The sample holds many counts of this clonotype. The genes are TRBV10-1 and TRBJ2-1; 7 nucleotides line up with TRBD2. CDR3 length: 12 amino acids. The V gene's germline CDR1 is WNHNN and CDR2 SYGVQD (reference sequence). V was pared by 4 bases and J by 9 bases, with 3 bases of the junction left unmatched. CDR3 region: CASSGPGGEQFF. For the CDR3, the DNA is TGCGCCAGCAGTGGACCGGGGGGTGAGCAGTTCTTC.

The table lists this clonotype with a few counts. The chain links TRBV7-6 to TRBJ2-3; 12 bases line up with TRBD2. Unmatched junction bases numbered 8, after V lost 0 bases and J lost 7 bases. CDR3 length: 17 residues. Germline V gives CDR1 SGHVS, CDR2 FNYEAQ. The CDR3 coding sequence is TGTGCCAGCAGCTTAGCGCGGGCTAGCGGGGGGGCGAATACGCAGTATTTT. Translating gives CASSLARASGGANTQYF.

There are many counts of this clonotype. The chain joins TRBV5-1 to TRBJ1-6, with a tentative D call TRBD1 (5 bases). This CDR3 contains 15 residues. Germline V gene lookup returns CDR1 SGHRS and CDR2 YFSETQ. Trimming removed 4 bases at V and 8 bases at J, with 16 bases between. CDR3 sequence (DNA): TGCGCCAGCAGCGCCCGGAGGGGAGAGGATTCACCCCTCCACTTT. Its translation is CASSARRGEDSPLHF.

The gene calls are TRBV21-1 and TRBJ2-2; TRBD2 reflects the table's D call only, with no check against the DNA. TRBV21-1 corresponds to a pseudogene. The CDR3 loop spans 16 amino acids. CDR3 loop: CASSAREDASTGELFF. The CDR3 nucleotides read TGTGCCAGCAGCGCGCGGGAGGACGCTTCCACCGGGGAGCTGTTTTTT.

The V gene is TRBV4-2, the J gene TRBJ1-1, with D maybe TRBD1 (5 bases). In germline, CDR1 is LGHNA, CDR2 YNFKEQ. V gave up 0 bases and J gave up 8 bases, with 10 bases separating them. The CDR3 has 13 residues. CDR3: CASSQDYRREAFF. The CDR3 region has the DNA TGTGCCAGCAGCCAAGATTACAGGAGGGAAGCTTTCTTT.

V gene TRBV7-2 combines with J gene TRBJ1-3, with unresolved D. This CDR3 contains 13 residues. CDR1 and CDR2 (germline): SGHTA, FQGNSA. Trimming stripped 5 bases from V and 10 bases from J, with 15 bases between. CDR3 bases: TGTGCCAGCAGCAAAGCCGAGTGGGAGACCATATATTTT. Translated, it gives CASSKAEWETIYF.

This clonotype was seen a few times. This chain uses TRBV20-1 with TRBJ1-2; 7 positions agree with TRBD1. Germline CDR1 is DFQATT and CDR2 is SNEGSKA (reference sequence). J was trimmed by 2 bases and V by 6 bases; bases with no gene match: 9. This CDR3 comprises 14 residues. The CDR3 region is CSATTDRDNYGYTF. CDR3 coding DNA: TGCAGTGCCACCACCGACAGGGACAACTATGGCTACACCTTC.